The sequence of this T cell receptor (beta chain) was determined in a study of cytomegalovirus exposure and HLA in healthy donors (dated by TCRdb to about 2017). Context from the whole study: According to an earlier analysis of a few hundred of the donors, 150 million to 200 million T cells yielded approximately 120 million unique TCR beta sequences and about 280 Gb of sequence data. Around 300 gigabases of sequencing data and tens of millions of unique TCR sequences were included in an early release covering roughly 600 HLA-typed donors. Among the roughly 370 genotyped donors, around 81% belonged to the genetic ancestry cluster associated with self-reported Caucasian donors. The study aimed to test whether signatures of past pathogen exposure could be identified by cataloging public T cell receptors. Using immunosequencing, the study profiled T cell repertoires from around 670 subjects and related those repertoires to cytomegalovirus serostatus. In addition to the first cohort of 666 subjects, a separate validation cohort of approximately 130 different subjects was used. To predict cytomegalovirus infection status, the study brought together high-throughput TCR immunosequencing, statistical association of individual TCRs with disease status, and machine learning. A later analysis re-examined previously published TCR beta repertoires from just over 650 donors and added high-resolution HLA genotyping to investigate patterns of TCR occurrence. Rather than using new phenotypic data, the later analysis identified candidate immune exposures from TCR beta sequences and from how often those sequences occurred across donors. In an earlier analysis of around 540 of the donors, high-throughput TCR beta sequencing was used to judge whether each TCR beta V gene segment behaved as functional or pseudogenic. Donor age, sex, ethnicity and CMV serostatus were collected together with the repertoire data. In a later genetic analysis, genome-wide SNP genotypes for about three fifths of the roughly 670 donors were used, and that subset was treated as a discovery cohort. All discovery cohort repertoires had been generated on a single sequencing platform. Both class I and class II loci were covered by HLA typing, at four-digit resolution. Typing coverage differed by locus: A, B, C, DRB1 and DQB1 were typed in roughly 629-630 donors, DQA1 in about 500, DPA1 in some 600, and DPB1 in approximately 450. Four or five DR-DQ haplotypes were handled as single units for association and clustering because linkage in the cohort was strong. Across approximately 420 genotyped donors of the cohort, an average of about 240,000 unique TCR beta nucleotide sequences per donor were sequenced, and roughly 20% of those sequences were non-productive.

Concerning this clone itself: Its antigen target is currently unknown. Base-call qualities are not available, and no considerably larger clone is one nucleotide away.

Libraries were made using the immunoSEQ multiplex PCR assay. For the multiplex PCR, a mixture combining 60 forward primers for TCR Vbeta segments and 13 reverse primers for TCR Jbeta segments was used. A multiplex PCR assay on genomic DNA amplified the CDR3 region of rearranged TCR beta genes. Amplified TCR beta libraries were sequenced as 87-base-pair reads on the Illumina HiSeq System. Per the original workflow: Across the 500 to 700 repertoires, a later analysis counted 60 million to 90 million unique TCR beta chains, 9.5 million to 13 million of which were shared by at least two donors. Raw reads were error-corrected and collapsed into unique sequences with a nearest-neighbor algorithm that merged closely related sequences to remove PCR and sequencing errors. To assign V, D and J gene segments, CDR3 sequences were aligned to IMGT reference sequences. For a sequence to be retained, at least a six-nucleotide match to both a V gene segment and a J gene segment was required. A rearrangement counted as productive if the CDR3 had no stop codons and remained in frame with V and J, and every other rearrangement counted as non-productive. Following IMGT convention, CDR3 was defined as the stretch from the second conserved V-encoded cysteine up to the conserved J-encoded phenylalanine. Sequences without an unambiguous match to a single V gene segment were excluded from the earlier analysis of 450 to 650 of the donors. An earlier analysis of a few hundred of the donors called V segments functional above 56.7% productive rearrangements and segregating when the between-donor standard deviation exceeded 5%. A statistical classification framework was developed to diagnose cytomegalovirus status using the catalog of TCR beta chain sequences. V and J gene assignment, in a later analysis, came from comparing TCR nucleotide sequences with IMGT/GENE-DB human TR gene sequences. In a later analysis, CDR3 sequences and most-parsimonious VDJ recombination scenarios were assigned using the TCRdist pipeline. In a later analysis, each TCR beta chain was defined by its CDR3 amino acid sequence together with its V-gene family, and reads without a unique V-gene family were excluded. A later analysis removed 550 to 700 highly shared, low-generation-probability nucleotide sequences to deal with suspected cross-contamination and a sequencing artifact. In a later analysis, a clonal expansion index was calculated for each public chain from normalized within-repertoire ranks of inferred template counts. In a later analysis, generation probabilities were computed with a VDJ recombination model fitted to out-of-frame rearrangements, and the resulting probabilities were checked against IGoR. In a later analysis, TCR-TCR, TCR-HLA and TCR-CMV co-occurrence was scored with hypergeometric tests, and a repertoire-size bias correction was applied to TCR pairs. False discovery rates were estimated in a later analysis by permuting HLA or CMV assignments 20 times. In a later analysis, co-occurring TCRs were grouped using DBSCAN, with TCRdist sequence similarity added in when clustering inside HLA-allele-positive subsets. Repertoires with fewer than 30,000 or more than 120,000 public chains were left out of co-occurrence clustering, as were five repertoires with anomalous nucleotide sharing. As stored in TCRdb, this immuneACCESS dataset retains in-frame rearrangements with V and J assigned. A fraction of the clones does not appear; measured against another copy, unresolved V genes explain less than half of the discrepancy, and the remainder lacks a known reason. That table supplies the V and J calls and clone size; D and trimming were determined from the DNA. For this sample the table gives under 200,000 clones, of which roughly 80% were detected only once. Under 1.1% of the sample is in the top ten clones.

Findings and caveats that apply to the study as a whole: Only TCR beta chains were sequenced in this cohort, and the absence of alpha or paired-chain data limited detectable features. For the cohort, immune exposure information was limited to CMV serostatus. Presence/absence analyses assumed roughly uniform sequencing depth across donors, an assumption that may not hold. In a later genetic analysis, a missense DCLRE1C variant was associated with V-gene and J-gene trimming of TCR beta chains, and the association was replicated in an independent cohort. A later analysis found that TCR association rates varied across HLA loci, with DRB1 alleles showing the most associated TCRs and HLA-C alleles the fewest. Most TCR sequences were observed very rarely across donors, whereas some public TCRs were present in many individuals. When HLA alleles, especially DR and DQ, strongly co-occurred, attributing TCR associations to individual alleles was difficult. Several of the top co-occurrence clusters appeared to be linked to parvovirus B19, influenza, CMV and Epstein-Barr virus, according to a later analysis. In vitro tests confirmed that a few of the cytomegalovirus-associated TCR beta chains recognize cytomegalovirus antigens. Because HLA typing was missing for some donors at each locus, association tests included only the typed subset. The sequencing pipeline was judged likely to have produced a cluster of highly shared sequence variants as a technical artifact. A total of 150 or so TCR beta chains were listed by the study as associated with cytomegalovirus. According to a later genetic analysis, donors in an Asian-associated ancestry cluster had fewer N-insertions in productive TCRs than the approximately 610-donor mean. The classifier was reported to diagnose cytomegalovirus status with high specificity and sensitivity in both the original and validation cohorts. Broadly in line with IMGT annotations, most TCR beta V segments showed up in productive rearrangements about 87% or about 30% of the time in an earlier analysis of several hundred of the donors. In a later analysis, HLA-associated TCR beta chains were found to be more clonally expanded and to have lower generation probabilities than equally common non-associated chains. According to the authors, the approach could potentially be generalized to other disease states and immunological phenotypes. A further reported finding was that TCR beta sequences accurately predicted the HLA-A and HLA-B alleles for most subjects in the first cohort. In a later analysis, most CMV-associated TCR beta chains were found to appear HLA-restricted, with HLA associations seemingly driven largely by CMV exposure. Specific HLA alleles were associated with 15,000 to 20,000 TCR beta sequences at a false discovery rate of 0.05 in a later analysis. Roughly 15 rarely observed V segments, including chromosome 9 orphons, were excluded from the earlier analysis of about 500 of the donors because counts were too low. Linkage disequilibrium might explain the correlated functional status among segregating V segments, but an unknown experimental factor could not be ruled out.

The cohort comprised several hundred healthy bone marrow donors. Cohort members were all nominally healthy when sampled, although unrecorded immune exposures were likely present. The donor tested CMV seronegative, placing the donor among the 352 seronegative members of the cohort. Each donor provided a peripheral blood sample, and peripheral blood mononuclear cells were used for TCR beta sequencing. The Qiagen DNeasy Blood Extraction Kit was used to extract genomic DNA from the blood cell samples. Sequencing used PBMCs. The clonotype originates from a man aged 25 to 45 in good health and CMV-seronegative.

The CDR3: CASSPFFNSYEQYF. The DNA sequence is given as TGTGCCAGCTCGCCTTTCTTTAATAGCTACGAGCAGTACTTC. This chain joins TRBV18 to TRBJ2-7; the D gene is unclear. V is cut by 6 bases and J by 3 bases, and the space between the germline ends is 15 bases. Per the germline V gene, KGHSH is the CDR1 and LQKENI is the CDR2. The CDR3, cysteine through phenylalanine, is 14 amino acids long. Only the CDR3 DNA stays, 42 bases, in frame from base 1.